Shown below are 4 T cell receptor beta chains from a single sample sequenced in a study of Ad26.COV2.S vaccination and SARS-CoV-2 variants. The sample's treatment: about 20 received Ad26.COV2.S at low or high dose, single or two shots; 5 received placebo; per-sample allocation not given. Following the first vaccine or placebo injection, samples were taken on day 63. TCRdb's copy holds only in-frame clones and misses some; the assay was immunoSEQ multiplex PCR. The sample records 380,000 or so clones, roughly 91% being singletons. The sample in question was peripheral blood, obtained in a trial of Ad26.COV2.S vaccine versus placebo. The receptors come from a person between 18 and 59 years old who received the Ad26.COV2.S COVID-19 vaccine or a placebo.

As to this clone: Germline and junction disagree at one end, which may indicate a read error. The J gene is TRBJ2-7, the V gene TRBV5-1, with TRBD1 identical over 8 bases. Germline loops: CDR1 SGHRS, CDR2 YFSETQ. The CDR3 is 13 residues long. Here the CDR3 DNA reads TGCGCCAGCAGTTTGGACAGGGCCCACGAGCAGTACTTC. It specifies CASSLDRAHEQYF.

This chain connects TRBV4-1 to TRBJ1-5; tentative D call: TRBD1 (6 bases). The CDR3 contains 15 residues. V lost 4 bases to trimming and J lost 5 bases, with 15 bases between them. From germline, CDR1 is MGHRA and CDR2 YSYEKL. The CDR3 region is CASSPWGGADQPQHF. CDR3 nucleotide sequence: TGCGCCAGCAGCCCCTGGGGGGGGGCTGATCAGCCCCAGCATTTT.

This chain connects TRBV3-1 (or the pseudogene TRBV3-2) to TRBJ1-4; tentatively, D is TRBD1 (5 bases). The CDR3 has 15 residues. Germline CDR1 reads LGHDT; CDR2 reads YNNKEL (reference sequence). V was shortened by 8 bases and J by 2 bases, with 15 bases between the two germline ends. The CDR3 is CASAQGGGTNEKLFF. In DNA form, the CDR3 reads TGTGCCAGCGCCCAAGGTGGGGGTACTAATGAAAAACTGTTTTTT.

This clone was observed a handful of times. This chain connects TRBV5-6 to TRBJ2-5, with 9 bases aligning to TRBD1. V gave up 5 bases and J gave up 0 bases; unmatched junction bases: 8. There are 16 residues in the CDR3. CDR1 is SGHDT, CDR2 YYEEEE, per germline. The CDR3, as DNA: TGTGCCAGCAGACAGACAGGGGGGTCCGACCAAGAGACCCAGTACTTC. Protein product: CASRQTGGSDQETQYF.